One sample yielded the 25 T cell receptor beta chains listed below, sequenced in a study of identical twins (dated by TCRdb to 2015 to 2016). Libraries were made using 5' RACE. The data were produced on an Illumina HiSeq 2000. TCRdb reanalyzed the raw reads on its own, using fastp at Q25 for trimming and MiXCR for clone calling, and kept in-frame beta chains. Every distinct CDR3 protein forms one entry, paired with its most common genes and DNA. The sample table shows roughly 1.6 million distinct CDR3 sequences, and more than 30% are seen once. The ten largest make up approximately 0.25% of the sample. Input material: cord blood. These receptors were taken from a newborn girl in good health.

The chain carries TRBV20-1 and TRBJ2-5; D gene uncertain. Trimming cost V 6 bases and J 2 bases, with 16 bases left between them. The CDR3 runs to 14 residues. Germline CDR1 reads DFQATT; CDR2 reads SNEGSKA (reference sequence). The CDR3 coding sequence is TGCAGTGCGGCCCGTTCTGTGTTACAAGAGACCCAGTACTTC. Translating it yields CSAARSVLQETQYF.

This clonotype was picked up a small number of times. The chain carries TRBV2 and TRBJ1-1, with TRBD1 matching 8 bases. V was clipped by 3 bases and J by 11 bases; unmatched bases: 8. CDR1 SNHLY and CDR2 FYNNEI come from the germline V gene. This CDR3 is built from 13 residues. The DNA of the CDR3 is TGTGCCAGCAGTGAGACAGGGGATGTGGCGGCTTTCTTT. The encoded protein is CASSETGDVAAFF.

This clonotype has a handful of counts. V is TRBV15 and J is TRBJ2-5; no firm D call. CDR3 size: 14 residues. The ends were cut back, 3 bases at V and 4 bases at J, with 12 bases in the middle. Per germline, CDR1 LNHNV and CDR2 YYDKDF (reference sequence). The CDR3: CATSRRYSRETQYF. The CDR3 DNA sequence: TGTGCCACCAGCAGGAGATACAGCAGAGAGACCCAGTACTTC.

Of note for this clonotype: One junction end does not reproduce the germline sequence, and a read error may be involved. V usage is TRBV5-1 and J usage is TRBJ1-1; D remains unclear. Germline loops: CDR1 SGHRS, CDR2 YFSETQ. The CDR3 covers 15 residues. CDR3 nucleotides: TGCGCCAGCGGCTTGGAGGGCCGGAGGGACACTGAAGCTTTCTTT. Amino acid sequence: CASGLEGRRDTEAFF. The whole variable domain, remainder taken from reference TRBV5-1 and TRBJ1-1, is KAGVTQTPRYLIKTRGQQVTLSCSPISGHRSVSWYQQTPGQGLQFLFEYFSETQRNKGNFPGRFSGRQFSNSRSEMNVSTLELGDSALYLCASGLEGRRDTEAFFGQGTRLTVV.

This chain uses TRBV15 with TRBJ1-4, with TRBD1 as a possible D gene (6 bases). Germline loops: CDR1 LNHNV, CDR2 YYDKDF (reference sequence). V was pared by 5 bases and J by 5 bases, with 15 bases between. This CDR3 region has 15 residues. The CDR3, as DNA: TGTGCCACCAGCTCGAGAGGGGGGATAAATGAAAAACTGTTTTTT. It encodes CATSSRGGINEKLFF.

This clonotype was counted only a few times. The CDR3 is CSATGFLSYEQYF. The CDR3 bases are TGCAGTGCTACAGGCTTCCTTTCCTACGAGCAGTACTTC. The chain joins TRBV20-1 to TRBJ2-7; D ambiguous. Trimming removed 4 bases from V and 1 base from J, with 11 bases in between. The length of the CDR3 is 13 residues. The V gene's germline CDR1 is DFQATT and CDR2 SNEGSKA (reference sequence).

This sequence joins TRBV7-8 and TRBJ1-1, with D possibly being TRBD1 (5 bases). V shed 7 bases and J shed 0 bases, with 18 bases lying between them. The CDR3 is 16 residues long. CDR1 is SGHVS, CDR2 FQNEAQ, per germline. The CDR3 is CASKVAGGAVNTEAFF. The CDR3 DNA follows: TGTGCCAGCAAGGTGGCAGGTGGGGCGGTGAACACTGAAGCTTTCTTT.

This clonotype has more than one count but fewer than ten. The chain combines TRBV6-1 with TRBJ1-2, with D tentatively TRBD1 (6 bases). Germline-derived CDR1 and CDR2 are MNHNS and SASEGT. This CDR3 contains 18 residues. With 1 base removed from V and 0 bases from J, the gap between germline ends came to 18 bases. CDR3 loop: CASSEGGYRETANYGYTF. CDR3 DNA: TGTGCCAGCAGTGAAGGGGGGTACAGGGAGACCGCTAACTATGGCTACACCTTC.

The chain is built from TRBV5-1 and TRBJ1-4; maybe TRBD1 (6 bases). This CDR3 contains 14 residues. The germline gives CDR1 SGHRS, CDR2 YFSETQ. The V end lost 5 bases, the J end lost 4 bases, and 12 bases lay between the germline ends. This CDR3 is CASRPDSNNEKLFF. In DNA form, the CDR3 reads TGCGCCAGCAGACCGGACAGTAATAATGAAAAACTGTTTTTT. The full variable domain, rest sourced from reference TRBV5-1 and TRBJ1-4, is KAGVTQTPRYLIKTRGQQVTLSCSPISGHRSVSWYQQTPGQGLQFLFEYFSETQRNKGNFPGRFSGRQFSNSRSEMNVSTLELGDSALYLCASRPDSNNEKLFFGSGTQLSVL.

This clonotype has just a few counts. This chain uses TRBV5-1 with TRBJ1-2; 8 bases align to TRBD1. CDR3 length: 13 amino acids. Looked up from germline, CDR1 is SGHRS and CDR2 is YFSETQ. V was pared by 4 bases and J by 8 bases, with 7 bases of the junction left unmatched. CDR3 amino acids: CASSTDRGRGYTF. The CDR3, as DNA: TGCGCCAGCAGCACCGACAGGGGCCGGGGCTACACCTTC.

This clonotype occurred once. CDR3 sequence: CASSLGTDNNSPLHF. The CDR3 nucleotides are TGCGCCAGCAGCTTGGGGACGGACAATAATTCACCCCTCCACTTT. V usage is TRBV5-1 and J usage is TRBJ1-6; D is perhaps TRBD1 (5 bases). CDR3 length equals 15 residues. Germline CDR1 and CDR2: SGHRS and YFSETQ. The V and J ends lost 0 bases and 5 bases respectively, with 9 bases between them.

This clonotype has only a few counts. The J gene is TRBJ2-1, the V gene TRBV5-1, with 8 bases identical to TRBD2. The CDR3 length is 17 residues. Germline CDR1 is SGHRS and CDR2 is YFSETQ. V trimming: 4 bases; J trimming: 8 bases; junction bases outside the gene matches: 17. CDR3: CASSLGTSGGGRDEQFF. In DNA form, the CDR3 reads TGCGCCAGCAGCCTGGGAACTAGCGGAGGCGGTAGGGATGAGCAGTTCTTC.

The CDR3 DNA reads as TGTGCCAGCAGTTCGGACGGAGCAACTAATGAAAAACTGTTTTTT. Translated: CASSSDGATNEKLFF. The chain combines TRBV2 with TRBJ1-4; D remains unclear. Per the germline V gene, CDR1 is SNHLY and CDR2 is FYNNEI. V gave up 5 bases and J gave up 0 bases, with 10 bases separating them. The CDR3 consists of 15 residues.

As DNA, the CDR3 is TGTGCCACCAGTGATTTGCGGGAGTCCTACAATGAGCAGTACTTC. This sequence encodes CATSDLRESYNEQYF. The chain has TRBV24-1 and TRBJ2-7, with D tentatively TRBD2 (6 bases). V lost 0 bases to trimming and J lost 7 bases, with 15 bases between them. The germline V gene has CDR1 KGHDR and CDR2 SFDVKD. The CDR3 sequence is 15 residues long.

This clonotype was counted between two and nine times. J is TRBJ2-1 and V is TRBV2, with 8 positions matching TRBD2. The CDR3 covers 16 residues. CDR1 is SNHLY and CDR2 is FYNNEI in the germline V gene. V lost 2 bases to trimming and J lost 2 bases; unmatched junction nucleotides: 5. The DNA of the CDR3 is TGTGCCAGCAGTGAACGGCTAGCGGGCCCCTACAATGAGCAGTTCTTC. Its protein is CASSERLAGPYNEQFF.

This sequence joins TRBV7-2 and TRBJ2-6, with 7 bases aligning to TRBD1. From germline, CDR1 is SGHTA and CDR2 FQGNSA. The CDR3 sequence is 16 residues long. Germline trimming cut 3 bases from V and 3 bases from J; bases unmatched to any gene: 5. In DNA form, the CDR3 reads TGTGCCAGCAGCTTCCTGGGACAGTTTGGGGCCAACGTCCTGACTTTC. It yields the protein CASSFLGQFGANVLTF.

The V and J genes are TRBV3-1 and TRBJ1-2, with TRBD1 identical over 8 bases. The CDR3 sequence is 14 residues long. CDR1 and CDR2 from the germline V gene are LGHDT and YNNKEL (reference sequence). V lost 3 bases and J lost 2; bases outside the gene matches: 2. The CDR3 here is CASSHRTGNYGYTF. As DNA, the CDR3 is TGTGCCAGCAGCCATCGGACAGGGAACTATGGCTACACCTTC. Combining the CDR3 with reference TRBV3-1 and TRBJ1-2 gives the whole variable domain DTAVSQTPKYLVTQMGNDKSIKCEQNLGHDTMYWYKQDSKKFLKIMFSYNNKELIINETVPNRFSPKSPDKAHLNLHINSLELGDSAVYFCASSHRTGNYGYTFGSGTRLTVV.

CDR3 loop: CASSQGTGADYEQYF. For the CDR3, the DNA is TGTGCCAGCAGTCAAGGGACAGGGGCCGACTACGAGCAGTACTTC. The chain joins TRBV28 to TRBJ2-7, with 10 positions matching TRBD1. Trimming cost V 5 bases and J 3 bases; bases outside gene matches: 7. Per germline, CDR1 MDHEN and CDR2 SYDVKM. The CDR3 covers 15 residues.

The chain links TRBV5-5 to TRBJ1-5, with D possibly TRBD1 on 6 matching bases. The V and J ends lost 2 bases and 5 bases respectively, with 11 bases between them. In germline, CDR1 is SGHKS, CDR2 YYEKEE (reference sequence). The CDR3 is 14 amino acids. The CDR3 DNA is TGTGCCAGCAGCTTACAGGGACGAGATCAGCCCCAGCATTTT. It encodes CASSLQGRDQPQHF.

The V call is TRBV4-1, the J call TRBJ2-4, with 9 bases identical to TRBD2. This CDR3 is 18 amino acids long. Germline assignment: CDR1 MGHRA and CDR2 YSYEKL. V dropped 0 bases and J dropped 1; count of bases not matched to a gene: 7. CDR3 amino acids: CASSQDLWLAGAKNIQYF. The CDR3 DNA reads as TGCGCCAGCAGCCAAGATCTCTGGCTAGCGGGGGCCAAAAACATTCAGTACTTC.

V is TRBV3-1 and J is TRBJ1-3; 7 bases line up with TRBD1. Germline V gives CDR1 LGHDT, CDR2 YNNKEL (reference sequence). The CDR3 contains 16 residues. After removal of 1 base from V and 2 bases from J, the junction contained 5 bases not matched to a gene. CDR3 protein: CASSQARQGPGNTIYF. The CDR3 nucleotides are TGTGCCAGCAGCCAAGCCCGACAGGGCCCTGGAAACACCATATATTTT.

This clonotype was counted a single time. The chain links TRBV6-5 to TRBJ2-1; 7 nucleotides match TRBD1. The end of the DNA is better explained by TRBJ2-7, so the J call may be wrong. This CDR3 is 14 amino acids long. Per germline, CDR1 MNHEY and CDR2 SVGAGI. The CDR3 region is CASSYRDRDNEQYF. The CDR3 nucleotides are TGTGCCAGCAGTTACAGAGACAGGGACAATGAGCAGTACTTC.

This clonotype turned up a few times. In DNA, the CDR3 is TGTGCCAGCAGCCAAGATTTGGGACAGCGGTATGGCTACACCTTC. This gives the protein CASSQDLGQRYGYTF. This rearrangement joins TRBV3-1 to TRBJ1-2; 7 nucleotides line up with TRBD1. J was trimmed by 5 bases and V by 0 bases; bases with no gene match: 6. The V gene's germline CDR1 is LGHDT and CDR2 YNNKEL (reference sequence). The CDR3 contains 15 residues. The full variable domain, with the rest looked up from reference TRBV3-1 and TRBJ1-2, is DTAVSQTPKYLVTQMGNDKSIKCEQNLGHDTMYWYKQDSKKFLKIMFSYNNKELIINETVPNRFSPKSPDKAHLNLHINSLELGDSAVYFCASSQDLGQRYGYTFGSGTRLTVV.

The genes are TRBV28 and TRBJ2-5; 14 bases map to TRBD2. The J call is in doubt because the DNA end fits TRBJ2-7 better. CDR1 and CDR2 from the germline V gene are MDHEN and SYDVKM. The CDR3 runs 15 residues. CDR3 amino acids: CASSLSGTSGSEQYF. DNA for the CDR3: TGTGCCAGCAGTTTGTCCGGGACTAGCGGGAGCGAGCAGTACTTC.

The chain carries TRBV29-1 and TRBJ1-4; TRBD1 matches 11 bases. The CDR3 covers 13 residues. V dropped 6 bases and J dropped 6; count of bases not matched to a gene: 3. The V gene's germline CDR1 is SQVTM and CDR2 ANQGSEA. The CDR3 sequence is CSVRTGGYEKLFF. The CDR3 DNA is TGCAGCGTGCGGACAGGGGGCTATGAAAAACTGTTTTTT.